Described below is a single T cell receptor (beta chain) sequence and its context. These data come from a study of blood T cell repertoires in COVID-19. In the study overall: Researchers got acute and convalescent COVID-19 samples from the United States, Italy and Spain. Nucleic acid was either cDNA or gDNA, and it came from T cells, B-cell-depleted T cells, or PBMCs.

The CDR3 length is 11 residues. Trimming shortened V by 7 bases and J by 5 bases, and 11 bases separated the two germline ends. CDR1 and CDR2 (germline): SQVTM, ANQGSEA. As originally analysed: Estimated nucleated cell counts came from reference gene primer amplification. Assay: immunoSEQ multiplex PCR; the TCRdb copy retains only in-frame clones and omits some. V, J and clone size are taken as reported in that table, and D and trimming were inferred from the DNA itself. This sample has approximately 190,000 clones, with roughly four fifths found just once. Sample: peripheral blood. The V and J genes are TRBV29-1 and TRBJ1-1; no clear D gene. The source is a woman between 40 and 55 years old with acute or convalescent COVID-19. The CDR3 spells CSALQKTEAFF. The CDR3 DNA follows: TGCAGCGCTCTTCAGAAGACTGAAGCTTTCTTT.